Listed below are T cell receptor beta chains from one sample, sequenced in a study of blood T cell repertoires in COVID-19. TCRdb keeps only in-frame clones here, not all; method: immunoSEQ multiplex PCR. The table has approximately 250,000 clones, more than 85% seen once. Sequencing was done on a sample of peripheral blood. These receptors were obtained from a man aged 18 to 29 with active or convalescent COVID-19. Each CDR3 is given with its conserved first and last residue. The order of the fields is clone size, V gene, CDR3 length, J gene, D gene, CDR3 protein, CDR3 DNA. D genes are given only for firm matches. The listing skips clone size in some rows; elsewhere it reads once, few, many or a size class.

abundance: -
v_gene: TRBV3-1/TRBV3-2
len: 15
j_gene: TRBJ1-6
d_gene: -
CDR3aa: CASSQQDSLYSPLHF
CDR3nt: TGTGCCAGCAGCCAGCAGGACAGTTTGTATTCACCCCTCCACTTT

abundance: -
v_gene: TRBV5-6
len: 13
j_gene: TRBJ1-2
d_gene: -
CDR3aa: CASSSGGLGGYTF
CDR3nt: TGTGCCAGCAGTTCCGGAGGGCTAGGGGGCTACACCTTC

abundance: -
v_gene: TRBV28
len: 12
j_gene: TRBJ1-2
d_gene: -
CDR3aa: CASRRGRGGYTF
CDR3nt: TGTGCCAGCAGGCGGGGACGGGGTGGCTACACCTTC

abundance: -
v_gene: TRBV2
len: 13
j_gene: TRBJ2-7
d_gene: -
CDR3aa: CASWQGGSYEQYF
CDR3nt: TGTGCCAGCTGGCAGGGAGGCTCCTACGAGCAGTACTTC

abundance: -
v_gene: TRBV18
len: 16
j_gene: TRBJ2-3
d_gene: TRBD2
CDR3aa: CASSPPLAGGADTQYF
CDR3nt: TGTGCCAGCTCACCACCGCTAGCGGGGGGGGCAGATACGCAGTATTTT

abundance: few
v_gene: TRBV5-8
len: 16
j_gene: TRBJ2-3
d_gene: -
CDR3aa: CASSLWRETPTDTQYF
CDR3nt: TGTGCCAGCAGCTTGTGGAGGGAGACCCCCACAGATACGCAGTATTTT

abundance: -
v_gene: TRBV6-2/TRBV6-3
len: 16
j_gene: TRBJ1-6
d_gene: -
CDR3aa: CASSEQPVSYNSPLHF
CDR3nt: TGTGCCAGCAGCGAGCAACCCGTCTCCTATAATTCACCCCTCCACTTT

abundance: -
v_gene: TRBV15
len: 15
j_gene: TRBJ2-1
d_gene: TRBD1
CDR3aa: CATSRGTVSHNEQFF
CDR3nt: TGTGCCACCAGCAGGGGGACAGTCTCCCACAATGAGCAGTTCTTC

abundance: -
v_gene: TRBV18
len: 15
j_gene: TRBJ1-6
d_gene: TRBD1
CDR3aa: CASSPLTGGSSPLHF
CDR3nt: TGTGCCAGCTCACCACTTACAGGGGGCTCTTCACCCCTCCACTTT

abundance: -
v_gene: TRBV10-3
len: 11
j_gene: TRBJ1-6
d_gene: -
CDR3aa: CAIHSGSPLHF
CDR3nt: TGTGCCATCCACAGCGGATCACCCCTCCACTTT

abundance: -
v_gene: TRBV7-9
len: 16
j_gene: TRBJ2-7
d_gene: TRBD2
CDR3aa: CASSEARTSGGYEQYF
CDR3nt: TGTGCCAGCAGCGAGGCTCGTACTAGCGGGGGCTACGAGCAGTACTTC

abundance: -
v_gene: TRBV6-5
len: 15
j_gene: TRBJ2-2
d_gene: -
CDR3aa: CASGRTRGNTGELFF
CDR3nt: TGTGCCAGCGGCCGGACTCGGGGTAACACCGGGGAGCTGTTTTTT

abundance: -
v_gene: TRBV6-5
len: 14
j_gene: TRBJ1-5
d_gene: -
CDR3aa: CASSPMQYNQPQHF
CDR3nt: TGTGCCAGCAGTCCGATGCAGTACAATCAGCCCCAGCATTTT

abundance: -
v_gene: TRBV4-2
len: 13
j_gene: TRBJ1-4
d_gene: TRBD1
CDR3aa: CASSRQGREKLFF
CDR3nt: TGTGCCAGCAGCCGACAGGGGCGTGAAAAACTGTTTTTT

abundance: -
v_gene: TRBV11-1
len: 14
j_gene: TRBJ2-2
d_gene: TRBD1
CDR3aa: CASRLQGAAGELFF
CDR3nt: TGTGCCAGCAGATTACAGGGGGCGGCCGGGGAGCTGTTTTTT

abundance: -
v_gene: TRBV6-4
len: 16
j_gene: TRBJ2-1
d_gene: TRBD2
CDR3aa: CASSERAAGGPKEQFF
CDR3nt: TGTGCCAGCAGTGAACGGGCTGCGGGGGGGCCGAAAGAGCAGTTCTTC

abundance: -
v_gene: TRBV5-5
len: 17
j_gene: TRBJ1-6
d_gene: -
CDR3aa: CASSSEVASSYNSPLHF
CDR3nt: TGTGCCAGCAGTTCGGAGGTGGCGAGCTCCTATAATTCACCCCTCCACTTT

abundance: few
v_gene: TRBV18
len: 16
j_gene: TRBJ2-2
d_gene: TRBD1
CDR3aa: CASSLGQGRSTGELFF
CDR3nt: TGTGCCAGCTCACTAGGACAGGGGAGAAGCACCGGGGAGCTGTTTTTT

abundance: -
v_gene: TRBV7-7
len: 14
j_gene: TRBJ2-5
d_gene: TRBD1
CDR3aa: CASSSRDSQETQYF
CDR3nt: TGTGCCAGCAGCTCCAGGGACAGCCAAGAGACCCAGTACTTC

abundance: -
v_gene: TRBV7-9
len: 12
j_gene: TRBJ2-7
d_gene: TRBD2
CDR3aa: CASSFSGIEQYF
CDR3nt: TGTGCCAGCAGCTTTAGCGGGATCGAGCAGTACTTC

abundance: -
v_gene: TRBV6-5
len: 15
j_gene: TRBJ2-3
d_gene: -
CDR3aa: CASSYGDTPTDTQYF
CDR3nt: TGTGCCAGCAGTTACGGGGACACCCCGACAGATACGCAGTATTTT

abundance: -
v_gene: TRBV5-6
len: 14
j_gene: TRBJ1-2
d_gene: -
CDR3aa: CASSLVGSRYGYTF
CDR3nt: TGTGCCAGCAGCTTGGTCGGTTCCCGCTATGGCTACACCTTC

abundance: once
v_gene: TRBV11-3
len: 16
j_gene: TRBJ2-3
d_gene: -
CDR3aa: CASSLDRAGTTDTQYF
CDR3nt: TGTGCCAGCAGCTTAGATCGGGCGGGAACTACAGATACGCAGTATTTT

abundance: -
v_gene: TRBV19
len: 16
j_gene: TRBJ1-4
d_gene: -
CDR3aa: CASSIPQTVRSEKLFF
CDR3nt: TGTGCCAGTAGTATCCCCCAGACAGTGCGGAGTGAAAAACTGTTTTTT

abundance: -
v_gene: TRBV12-5
len: 16
j_gene: TRBJ1-2
d_gene: -
CDR3aa: CASGLAPGMVNYGYTF
CDR3nt: TGTGCTAGTGGTTTGGCCCCAGGGATGGTGAACTATGGCTACACCTTC

abundance: once
v_gene: TRBV5-1
len: 13
j_gene: TRBJ1-1
d_gene: -
CDR3aa: CASSTLTDTEAFF
CDR3nt: TGCGCCAGCAGTACTTTAACGGACACTGAAGCTTTCTTT

abundance: -
v_gene: TRBV19
len: 14
j_gene: TRBJ2-1
d_gene: -
CDR3aa: CASSIDFAAGEQFF
CDR3nt: TGTGCCAGTAGTATAGACTTCGCGGCGGGTGAGCAGTTCTTC

abundance: -
v_gene: TRBV18
len: 14
j_gene: TRBJ2-2
d_gene: TRBD1
CDR3aa: CASSRGQDTGELFF
CDR3nt: TGTGCCAGCTCACGAGGACAGGACACCGGGGAGCTGTTTTTT

abundance: -
v_gene: TRBV6-6
len: 12
j_gene: TRBJ1-1
d_gene: TRBD1
CDR3aa: CASSRGTAVAFF
CDR3nt: TGTGCCAGCAGCCGAGGGACAGCCGTGGCTTTCTTT

abundance: -
v_gene: TRBV6-1
len: 14
j_gene: TRBJ1-5
d_gene: -
CDR3aa: CASREETGDQPQHF
CDR3nt: TGTGCCAGCAGAGAAGAGACAGGTGATCAGCCCCAGCATTTT

abundance: -
v_gene: TRBV24-1
len: 16
j_gene: TRBJ2-3
d_gene: TRBD2
CDR3aa: CATSDHGLAITDTQYF
CDR3nt: TGTGCCACCAGTGACCACGGACTAGCTATCACAGATACGCAGTATTTT

abundance: -
v_gene: TRBV9
len: 13
j_gene: TRBJ2-2
d_gene: TRBD1
CDR3aa: CASSGQGSMELFF
CDR3nt: TGTGCCAGCAGCGGACAGGGGTCTATGGAGCTGTTTTTT

abundance: few
v_gene: TRBV30
len: 14
j_gene: TRBJ2-1
d_gene: TRBD2
CDR3aa: CAWLTSGKGGEQFF
CDR3nt: TGTGCCTGGCTAACTAGCGGGAAAGGGGGTGAGCAGTTCTTC

abundance: -
v_gene: TRBV29-1
len: 13
j_gene: TRBJ1-2
d_gene: -
CDR3aa: CSVANRKDYGYTF
CDR3nt: TGCAGCGTTGCGAACAGGAAAGACTATGGCTACACCTTC

abundance: once
v_gene: TRBV11-1
len: 14
j_gene: TRBJ2-1
d_gene: -
CDR3aa: CASSSKGWVNEQFF
CDR3nt: TGTGCCAGCAGCTCCAAGGGGTGGGTCAATGAGCAGTTCTTC

abundance: -
v_gene: TRBV27
len: 15
j_gene: TRBJ2-3
d_gene: -
CDR3aa: CASSWDILTSDTQYF
CDR3nt: TGTGCCAGCAGTTGGGACATCCTAACCTCCGATACGCAGTATTTT

abundance: -
v_gene: TRBV2
len: 12
j_gene: TRBJ2-7
d_gene: -
CDR3aa: CASRADSYEQYF
CDR3nt: TGTGCCAGCAGAGCAGACAGCTACGAGCAGTACTTC

abundance: -
v_gene: TRBV6-1
len: 16
j_gene: TRBJ1-6
d_gene: TRBD1
CDR3aa: CASSVGDRGFHSPLHF
CDR3nt: TGTGCCAGCAGTGTTGGGGACAGGGGGTTTCATTCACCCCTCCACTTT

abundance: -
v_gene: TRBV2
len: 14
j_gene: TRBJ1-2
d_gene: TRBD1
CDR3aa: CASSATGANYGYTF
CDR3nt: TGTGCCAGCAGTGCGACAGGGGCTAACTATGGCTACACCTTC

abundance: -
v_gene: TRBV19
len: 17
j_gene: TRBJ1-3
d_gene: -
CDR3aa: CASIKDPGGPSGNTIYF
CDR3nt: TGTGCCAGTATCAAGGACCCTGGGGGCCCCTCTGGAAACACCATATATTTT

abundance: -
v_gene: TRBV30
len: 13
j_gene: TRBJ2-7
d_gene: -
CDR3aa: CAWSPGSSYEQYF
CDR3nt: TGTGCCTGGAGTCCCGGGTCGTCCTACGAGCAGTACTTC

abundance: -
v_gene: TRBV24-1
len: 13
j_gene: TRBJ1-1
d_gene: -
CDR3aa: CATSNLMNTEAFF
CDR3nt: TGTGCCACCAGTAACCTAATGAACACTGAAGCTTTCTTT

abundance: -
v_gene: TRBV7-2
len: 15
j_gene: TRBJ2-7
d_gene: -
CDR3aa: CASSFFDRSSYEQYF
CDR3nt: TGTGCCAGCAGCTTTTTTGACAGAAGCTCCTACGAGCAGTACTTC

abundance: -
v_gene: TRBV10-3
len: 14
j_gene: TRBJ1-1
d_gene: TRBD1
CDR3aa: CAIRRQGTDTEAFF
CDR3nt: TGTGCCATCAGAAGACAGGGGACGGACACTGAAGCTTTCTTT

abundance: -
v_gene: TRBV3-1/TRBV3-2
len: 12
j_gene: TRBJ2-2
d_gene: -
CDR3aa: CAIAVNTGELFF
CDR3nt: TGTGCCATCGCAGTGAACACCGGGGAGCTGTTTTTT

abundance: -
v_gene: TRBV5-5
len: 15
j_gene: TRBJ1-5
d_gene: -
CDR3aa: CASSRDRPSNQPQHF
CDR3nt: TGTGCCAGCAGCCGCGACAGGCCGAGCAATCAGCCCCAGCATTTT